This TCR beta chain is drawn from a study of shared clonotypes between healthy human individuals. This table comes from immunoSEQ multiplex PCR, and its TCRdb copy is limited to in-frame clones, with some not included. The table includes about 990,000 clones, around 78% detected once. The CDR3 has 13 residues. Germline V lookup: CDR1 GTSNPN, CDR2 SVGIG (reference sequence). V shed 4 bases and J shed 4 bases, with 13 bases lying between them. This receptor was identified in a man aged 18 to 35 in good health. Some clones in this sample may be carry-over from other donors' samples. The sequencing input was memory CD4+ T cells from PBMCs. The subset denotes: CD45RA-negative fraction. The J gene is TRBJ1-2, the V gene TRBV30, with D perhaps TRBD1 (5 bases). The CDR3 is CAWKAGTFYGYTF. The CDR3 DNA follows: TGTGCCTGGAAGGCCGGGACCTTCTATGGCTACACCTTC.